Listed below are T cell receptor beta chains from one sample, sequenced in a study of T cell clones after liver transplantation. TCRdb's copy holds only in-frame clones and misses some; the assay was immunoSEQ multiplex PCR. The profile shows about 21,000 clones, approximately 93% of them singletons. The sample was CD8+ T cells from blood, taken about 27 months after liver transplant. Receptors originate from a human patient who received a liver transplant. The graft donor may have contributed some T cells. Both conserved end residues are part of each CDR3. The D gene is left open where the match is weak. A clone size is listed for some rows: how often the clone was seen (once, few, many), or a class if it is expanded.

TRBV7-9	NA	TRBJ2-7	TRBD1	CASSSRDRGTLPYEQYF	TGTGCCAGCAGCTCCAGGGACAGGGGAACCCTCCCCTACGAGCAGTACTTC
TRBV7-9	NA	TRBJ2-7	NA	CASSFGESEQYF	TGTGCCAGCAGCTTCGGGGAATCCGAGCAGTACTTC
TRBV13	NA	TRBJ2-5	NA	CASSLQGVETQYF	TGTGCCAGCAGCCTCCAGGGCGTCGAGACCCAGTACTTC
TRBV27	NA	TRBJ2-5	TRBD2	CASSPSLAGYSRETQYF	TGTGCCAGCAGTCCTTCACTAGCGGGATACTCAAGAGAGACCCAGTACTTC
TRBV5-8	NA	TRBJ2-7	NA	CASSLGDTSYEQYF	TGTGCCAGCAGCTTGGGGGACACGTCCTACGAGCAGTACTTC
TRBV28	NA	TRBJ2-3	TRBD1	CASSQQGKKTDTQYF	TGTGCCAGCAGCCAACAGGGGAAGAAAACAGATACGCAGTATTTT
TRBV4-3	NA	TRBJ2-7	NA	CASSQDPGSEQYF	TGCGCCAGCAGCCAAGATCCAGGGAGCGAGCAGTACTTC
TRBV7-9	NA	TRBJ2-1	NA	CASSLSRGARNEQFF	TGTGCCAGCAGCTTAAGTAGGGGGGCGCGGAATGAGCAGTTCTTC
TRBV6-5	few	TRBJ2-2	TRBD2	CASGAGGLAGELFF	TGTGCCAGCGGCGCGGGAGGGCTTGCCGGGGAGCTGTTTTTT
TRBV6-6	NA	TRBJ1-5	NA	CASEGGKSNQPQHF	TGTGCCAGCGAGGGGGGGAAGAGCAATCAGCCCCAGCATTTT
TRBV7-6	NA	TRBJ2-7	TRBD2	CASSLGGLAGGAYEQYF	TGTGCCAGCAGCTTAGGTGGGCTAGCGGGAGGCGCCTACGAGCAGTACTTC
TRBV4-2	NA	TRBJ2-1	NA	CASSQESLAGPEQFF	TGTGCCAGCAGCCAAGAAAGTCTAGCTGGGCCTGAGCAGTTCTTC
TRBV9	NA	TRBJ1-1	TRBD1	CASSVVGQGMNTEAFF	TGTGCCAGCAGCGTAGTGGGACAGGGAATGAACACTGAAGCTTTCTTT
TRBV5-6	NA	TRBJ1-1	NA	CASSLELAREAFF	TGTGCCAGCAGCTTGGAGCTAGCGAGGGAAGCTTTCTTT
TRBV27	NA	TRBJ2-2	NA	CASHRANTGELFF	TGTGCCAGCCACAGGGCGAACACCGGGGAGCTGTTTTTT
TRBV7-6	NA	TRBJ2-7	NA	CASSLLAPTYEQYF	TGTGCCAGCAGCTTACTAGCTCCGACCTACGAGCAGTACTTC
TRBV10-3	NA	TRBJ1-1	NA	CAITKKLVDTEAFF	TGTGCCATCACCAAAAAGTTGGTCGACACTGAAGCTTTCTTT
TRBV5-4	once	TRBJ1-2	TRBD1	CASSLDRGDGGYTF	TGTGCCAGCAGCTTGGACAGGGGAGATGGTGGCTACACCTTC
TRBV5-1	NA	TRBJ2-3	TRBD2	CASSSSGRAWADTQYF	TGCGCCAGCAGCTCTAGCGGGAGGGCTTGGGCAGATACGCAGTATTTT
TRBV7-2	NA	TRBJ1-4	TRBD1	CASSLVGTVEKLFF	TGTGCCAGCAGCTTAGTTGGGACAGTTGAAAAACTGTTTTTT
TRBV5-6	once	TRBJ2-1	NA	CASSLGGDSYNEQFF	TGTGCCAGCAGCTTAGGCGGAGACTCCTACAATGAGCAGTTCTTC
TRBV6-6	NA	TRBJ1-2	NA	CASTLPDYGYTF	TGTGCCAGCACCCTGCCTGACTATGGCTACACCTTC
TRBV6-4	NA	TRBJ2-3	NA	CASTCTDSTDTQYF	TGTGCCAGCACCTGTACAGACAGCACAGATACGCAGTATTTT
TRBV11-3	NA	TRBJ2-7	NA	CASSSTSYEQYF	TGTGCCAGCAGTTCCACCAGCTACGAGCAGTACTTC
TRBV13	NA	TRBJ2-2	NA	CASREYTGELFF	TGTGCCAGCAGGGAGTACACCGGGGAGCTGTTTTTT
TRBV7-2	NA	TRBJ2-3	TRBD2	CASSSVTSGSDTDTQYF	TGTGCCAGCAGCTCCGTGACCAGCGGGAGTGACACAGATACGCAGTATTTT
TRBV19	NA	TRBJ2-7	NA	CATQGRDGPYEQYF	TGTGCCACTCAGGGCCGGGACGGTCCCTACGAGCAGTACTTC
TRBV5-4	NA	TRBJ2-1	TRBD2	CASSFSGSAYNEQFF	TGTGCCAGCAGCTTTAGCGGGAGTGCCTACAATGAGCAGTTCTTC
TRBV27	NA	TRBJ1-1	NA	CASSDGGGAYTEAFF	TGTGCCAGCAGTGACGGGGGAGGGGCGTACACTGAAGCTTTCTTT
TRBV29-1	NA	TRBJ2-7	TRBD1	CSVMTGAYEQYF	TGCAGCGTCATGACAGGGGCCTACGAGCAGTACTTC
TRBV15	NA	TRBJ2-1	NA	CATSRDFRGTYNEQFF	TGTGCCACCAGCAGAGATTTCCGCGGGACCTACAATGAGCAGTTCTTC
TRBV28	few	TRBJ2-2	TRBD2	CASSSRGVGELFF	TGTGCCAGCAGTTCCCGGGGGGTCGGGGAGCTGTTTTTT
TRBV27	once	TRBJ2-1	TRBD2	CASSLAGGPWSYNEQFF	TGTGCCAGCAGTTTAGCGGGAGGGCCATGGTCCTACAATGAGCAGTTCTTC
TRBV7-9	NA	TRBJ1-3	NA	CASSLGNTIYF	TGTGCCAGCAGCTTAGGAAACACCATATATTTT
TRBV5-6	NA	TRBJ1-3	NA	CASSSGHSGNTIYF	TGTGCCAGCAGCTCGGGTCACTCTGGAAACACCATATATTTT
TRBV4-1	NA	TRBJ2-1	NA	CASSQENYNEQFF	TGCGCCAGCAGCCAAGAAAACTACAATGAGCAGTTCTTC
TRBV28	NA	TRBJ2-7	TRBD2	CASLLAGGSYEQYF	TGTGCCAGCCTCCTAGCGGGAGGCTCCTACGAGCAGTACTTC
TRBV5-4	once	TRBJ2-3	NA	CASSVQGGDTQYF	TGTGCCAGCAGCGTGCAGGGTGGAGATACGCAGTATTTT
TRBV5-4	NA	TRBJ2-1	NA	CASSPGGAHEQFF	TGTGCCAGCAGCCCCGGGGGAGCTCATGAGCAGTTCTTC
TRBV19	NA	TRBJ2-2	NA	CASSNTRDPGELFF	TGTGCCAGTAGTAACACACGGGATCCCGGGGAGCTGTTTTTT
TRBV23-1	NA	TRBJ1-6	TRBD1	CARRRGTGDSPLHF	TGCGCCAGGCGACGCGGGACAGGGGATTCACCCCTCCACTTT
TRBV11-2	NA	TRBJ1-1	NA	CASSLGAITEAFF	TGTGCCAGCAGCCTAGGGGCGATCACTGAAGCTTTCTTT
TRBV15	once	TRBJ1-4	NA	CATSSTGFEKLFF	TGTGCCACCAGCAGTACAGGGTTCGAAAAACTGTTTTTT
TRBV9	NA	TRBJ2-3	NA	CASSAGGPADTQYF	TGTGCCAGCAGCGCTGGAGGGCCCGCAGATACGCAGTATTTT
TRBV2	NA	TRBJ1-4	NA	CASRGAREKLFF	TGTGCCAGCAGGGGGGCCAGAGAAAAACTGTTTTTT
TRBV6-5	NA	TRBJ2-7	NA	CASSPGGESYEQYF	TGTGCCAGCAGTCCCGGGGGTGAGTCCTACGAGCAGTACTTC
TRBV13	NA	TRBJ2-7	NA	CASSLGNSALEQYF	TGTGCCAGCAGCTTAGGAAATTCGGCCTTAGAGCAGTACTTC
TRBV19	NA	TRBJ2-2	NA	CASMGSTNTGELFF	TGTGCCAGTATGGGCAGCACAAACACCGGGGAGCTGTTTTTT
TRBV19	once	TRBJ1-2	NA	CASTSGFGYGYTF	TGTGCCAGTACGTCCGGTTTCGGCTATGGCTACACCTTC
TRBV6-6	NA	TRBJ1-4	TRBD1	CASTKTGVREKLFF	TGTGCCAGCACCAAGACAGGGGTACGTGAAAAACTGTTTTTT
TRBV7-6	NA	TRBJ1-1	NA	CASSQATANTEAFF	TGTGCCAGCAGCCAGGCTACGGCGAACACTGAAGCTTTCTTT
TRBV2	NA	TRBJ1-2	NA	CASSPPGSYGYTF	TGTGCCAGCAGTCCCCCGGGTAGCTATGGCTACACCTTC
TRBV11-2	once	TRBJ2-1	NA	CASSSHGRQSSYNEQFF	TGTGCCAGCAGCTCCCACGGTCGACAGAGCTCCTACAATGAGCAGTTCTTC
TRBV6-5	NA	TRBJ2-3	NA	CASSFWPSTDTQYF	TGTGCCAGCAGTTTTTGGCCTAGCACAGATACGCAGTATTTT
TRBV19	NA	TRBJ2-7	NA	CASSSPMEGHEQYF	TGTGCCAGTAGTTCCCCGATGGAGGGCCACGAGCAGTACTTC